Each of the 22 T cell receptor beta chains below was sequenced from the same sample in a study of T cell repertoires in cytomegalovirus infection. TCRdb re-derived calls from the reads in MiXCR, one entry per CDR3 protein. Of about a million distinct CDR3 sequences detected, about a third appear once; the ten largest clones hold under 15%. Their antigens are not known. The sequencing here drew on cultured CD8+ T cells from PBMCs, taken from culture after CMV antigen stimulation. All receptors come from a human donor in good health (CMV status not recorded). Some clones in this sample may be carry-over from other donors' samples.

This clonotype was detected only a few times. CDR3 sequence reads: CASSLEWSAGANTGELFF. CDR3 nucleotide sequence: TGTGCCAGCAGCTTAGAATGGTCGGCAGGAGCGAACACCGGGGAGCTGTTTTTT. V and J are TRBV7-9 and TRBJ2-2, with D hard to call. CDR3 size: 18 residues. In germline, CDR1 is SEHNR, CDR2 FQNEAQ (reference sequence). V was shortened by 1 base and J by 0 bases, with 15 bases between the two germline ends.

This clonotype has only a few counts. V and J are TRBV7-8 and TRBJ1-5; weak D call: TRBD1 (5 bases). The V end was cut by 10 bases, the J end by 3 bases, with 16 bases between. CDR1 is SGHVS and CDR2 is FQNEAQ in the germline V gene. This CDR3 region has 14 residues. The DNA of the CDR3 is TGTGCCACCTCCGGGACCTTGGCCAATCAGCCCCAGCATTTT. Translated, it gives CATSGTLANQPQHF.

The genes are TRBV7-6 and TRBJ2-6; D uncertain. Trimming cost V 1 base and J 4 bases, with 14 bases left between them. This CDR3 region has 17 residues. The V gene's germline CDR1 is SGHVS and CDR2 FNYEAQ. The CDR3 nucleotides are TGTGCCAGCAGCTTAGGCTTGGGTGCGACCGGGGCCAACGTCCTGACTTTC. Translating gives CASSLGLGATGANVLTF.

This chain links TRBV28 with TRBJ1-4, with D maybe TRBD1 (6 bases). Germline CDR1 and CDR2: MDHEN and SYDVKM. The V end was cut by 6 bases, the J end by 5 bases, with 13 bases between. The CDR3 runs 14 residues. For the CDR3, the DNA is TGTGCCAGCAGGGCCGTGGGGGGCAATGAAAAACTGTTTTTT. It specifies CASRAVGGNEKLFF.

This chain joins TRBV27 and TRBJ1-5; a possible D gene is TRBD1 (5 bases). Trimming removed 4 bases at V and 3 bases at J, with 13 bases between. There are 15 residues in the CDR3. Germline assignment: CDR1 MNHEY and CDR2 SMNVEV (reference sequence). The CDR3 nucleotides are TGTGCCAGCAGTTCCCAGACAGCCCTCAATCAGCCCCAGCATTTT. Translation: CASSSQTALNQPQHF.

V and J are TRBV18 and TRBJ2-7; 10 positions match TRBD1. CDR1 is KGHSH and CDR2 is LQKENI in the germline V gene. The CDR3 is made up of 15 amino acids. The junction had 8 bases not matched to a gene; V was cut back by 3 bases and J by 6 bases. CDR3 sequence reads: CASSPTGGEDREQYV. CDR3 nucleotides: TGTGCCAGCTCACCGACAGGGGGCGAAGATCGCGAGCAGTACGTC.

This chain uses TRBV27 with TRBJ2-4, with no clear D. Germline lookup yields CDR1 MNHEY and CDR2 SMNVEV (reference sequence). The ends were cut back, 0 bases at V and 0 bases at J, with 6 bases in the middle. This CDR3 has 15 amino acids. Here the CDR3 DNA reads TGTGCCAGCAGTTTATCGAATATAGCCAAAAACATTCAGTACTTC. This sequence encodes CASSLSNIAKNIQYF.

This clonotype came up a few times. This sequence joins TRBV7-6 and TRBJ1-1; possibly TRBD1 for D (6 bases). This CDR3 contains 13 residues. CDR1 is SGHVS and CDR2 is FNYEAQ in the germline V gene. Trimming removed 10 bases at V and 7 bases at J, with 19 bases between. DNA for the CDR3: TGTGCCACCCTAGCGGGGGGCGAGAATGAAGCTTTCTTT. It codes for CATLAGGENEAFF.

V gene TRBV9 combines with J gene TRBJ2-7, with D perhaps TRBD1 or TRBD2 (5 bases each). From germline, CDR1 is SGDLS and CDR2 YYNGEE. The CDR3 has 14 amino acids. V was pared by 0 bases and J by 1 base, with 8 bases between. The DNA for the CDR3 is TGTGCCAGCAGCGTAGGGGACCGTTCCTACGAGCAGTACGTC. Its protein is CASSVGDRSYEQYV.

The V call is TRBV6-1, the J call TRBJ2-7; D call uncertain. The length of the CDR3 is 13 residues. V lost 6 bases, J lost 4 bases, and 13 bases lay in between. Looked up from germline, CDR1 is MNHNS and CDR2 is SASEGT. The CDR3, as DNA: TGTGCCAGCAGCTTCTCGGAGATATACGAGCAGTACGTC. Translated, it gives CASSFSEIYEQYV.

The J gene is TRBJ2-5, the V gene TRBV6-2 or TRBV6-3; D is ambiguous. The CDR3 contains 12 residues. Per the germline V gene, CDR1 is MNHEY and CDR2 is SVGEGT. V lost 5 bases, J lost 10 bases, and 14 bases lay in between. CDR3 sequence reads: CASSSPVQVQYF. The CDR3 DNA follows: TGTGCCAGCAGTAGCCCCGTCCAGGTCCAGTACTTC.

Comment on this clonotype: A much more abundant neighbour one base away suggests this may be a read error. This sequence joins TRBV7-8 and TRBJ2-1; 10 bases align to TRBD2. The CDR3 spans 14 residues. The V gene's germline CDR1 is SGHVS and CDR2 FQNEAQ. The CDR3 nucleotides read TGTGCCAGCAGCTTAGGGCTAGCGGGGGACCAGGTCCTCTTC. This encodes CASSLGLAGDQVLF.

In this sample, this clonotype turned up a few times. V and J are TRBV20-1 and TRBJ2-3; 9 bases map to TRBD2. Germline assignment: CDR1 DFQATT and CDR2 SNEGSKA (reference sequence). This CDR3 has 17 amino acids. V shed 5 bases and J 1 base; nucleotides not matched to a gene: 13. CDR3: CSAPVAGASLGTDTQYF. In DNA, the CDR3 is TGCAGTGCTCCGGTAGCGGGGGCCAGTCTAGGCACAGATACGCAGTATTTT.

This clonotype has just a few counts. V usage is TRBV6-1 and J usage is TRBJ2-1, with D maybe TRBD2 (7 bases). V lost 8 bases to trimming and J lost 8 bases, with 22 bases between them. The CDR3 length is 15 residues. Germline V lookup: CDR1 MNHNS, CDR2 SASEGT. CDR3 DNA sequence: TGTGCCAGCCTGAGGGGAGGGGGGCGTATGGATGAGCAGTTCTTC. Amino acid sequence: CASLRGGGRMDEQFF.

This clonotype has at least ten counts. The genes are TRBV6-6 and TRBJ1-1; 9 positions agree with TRBD1. Germline-derived CDR1 and CDR2 are MNHNY and SVGAGI (reference sequence). The CDR3 covers 14 residues. Trimming at V came to 0 bases and at J to 4 bases, leaving 0 bases not matched to a gene. The chain's CDR3 is CASSYSGQGTEAFF. CDR3 nucleotides: TGTGCCAGCAGTTACTCGGGACAGGGCACTGAAGCTTTCTTT.

The rearrangement uses TRBV7-6 and TRBJ2-1; TRBD2 might be the D (6 bases). V lost 2 bases to trimming and J lost 4 bases, with 15 bases between them. The CDR3 covers 16 residues. Germline V gives CDR1 SGHVS, CDR2 FNYEAQ. The DNA of the CDR3 is TGTGCCAGCAGCTTAAGGGCAGGGAGCGGGTACAATGAGCAGTTCTTC. Translation: CASSLRAGSGYNEQFF.

The sample holds one count of this clonotype. V gene TRBV5-6 combines with J gene TRBJ2-3; 9 nucleotides agree with TRBD2. The junction had 8 bases not matched to a gene; V was cut back by 0 bases and J by 6 bases. The CDR3 sequence is 16 residues long. The V gene's germline CDR1 is SGHDT and CDR2 YYEEEE. DNA of the CDR3: TGTGCCAGCAGCTTGGCCCTAGCGGGGCCCCTCGATACGCAGTATTTT. Translating it yields CASSLALAGPLDTQYF. Combining the CDR3 with reference TRBV5-6 and TRBJ2-3 gives the whole variable domain DAGVTQSPTHLIKTRGQQVTLRCSPKSGHDTVSWYQQALGQGPQFIFQYYEEEERQRGNFPDRFSGHQFPNYSSELNVNALLLGDSALYLCASSLALAGPLDTQYFGPGTRLTVL.

A few counts support this clonotype. The chain uses TRBV6-5 and TRBJ2-1; 11 bases match TRBD2. The CDR3 covers 18 residues. In germline, CDR1 is MNHEY, CDR2 SVGAGI. Unmatched junction bases numbered 10, after V lost 1 base and J lost 5 bases. DNA for the CDR3: TGTGCCAGCAGTTACTTCCCCGAATTAGCGGGGGGGGACAATGAGCAGTTCTTC. Protein product: CASSYFPELAGGDNEQFF.

The rearrangement uses TRBV6-6 and TRBJ1-4; D gene unclear. Trimming cost V 7 bases and J 1 base, with 10 bases left between them. CDR3 length equals 14 residues. Germline CDR1 MNHNY, CDR2 SVGAGI (reference sequence). CDR3 in amino acids: CASTPGGTNEKLFF. CDR3 DNA sequence: TGTGCCAGCACACCGGGCGGAACTAATGAAAAACTGTTTTTT.

This clonotype was picked up a small number of times. The genes are TRBV6-2 or TRBV6-3 and TRBJ2-2; D is unresolved. The CDR3 totals 16 residues. The V and J ends lost 2 bases and 3 bases respectively, with 13 bases between them. Looked up from germline, CDR1 is MNHEY and CDR2 is SVGEGT. The chain's CDR3 is CASSYPGALDTGELFF. The CDR3 coding sequence is TGTGCCAGCAGTTACCCCGGTGCCTTAGACACCGGGGAGCTGTTTTTT.

V usage is TRBV6-2 or TRBV6-3 and J usage is TRBJ2-3; 7 nucleotides line up with TRBD1. There are 15 residues in the CDR3. The V gene's germline CDR1 is MNHEY and CDR2 SVGEGT. V trimming: 5 bases; J trimming: 0 bases; junction bases outside the gene matches: 5. The CDR3 coding sequence is TGTGCCAGCAGTAGCTGGGACAGTAGCACAGATACGCAGTATTTT. Its translation is CASSSWDSSTDTQYF.

This clonotype was seen only a few times. This rearrangement joins TRBV6-1 to TRBJ2-5, with 8 bases fitting TRBD2. Unmatched junction bases numbered 8, after V lost 0 bases and J lost 2 bases. Germline CDR1 and CDR2: MNHNS and SASEGT. The CDR3 runs 17 residues. This CDR3 is CASSEAARGALQETQYF. The DNA of the CDR3 is TGTGCCAGCAGTGAAGCAGCGCGGGGGGCCCTACAAGAGACCCAGTACTTC.